Shown below are 18 T cell receptor beta chains from a single sample sequenced in a study of T cells in Graves' hyperthyroidism and ophthalmopathy. RNA transcripts provided the source from which TCR beta CDR3 regions were amplified. HTBI primers were the set used in a first-round RT-PCR of the TCR CDR3. From the multiplex PCR reads, TCRdb called clonotypes with MiXCR, one entry per CDR3 protein. This table holds 450,000 to 700,000 distinct CDR3 sequences, around 46% found once. Sequenced: peripheral blood or thyroid tissue (not recorded which). The receptors originated from an adult woman with Graves' disease, either hyperthyroidism or ophthalmopathy (not recorded which).

This clonotype showed up just a few times. As DNA, the CDR3 is TGTGCCAGCAGCTTCACAACTGGGCAAGGAGAGACCCAGCATTTT. Translation: CASSFTTGQGETQHF. This chain connects TRBV7-9 to TRBJ1-5; D unclear. CDR1 is SEHNR, CDR2 FQNEAQ, per germline (reference sequence). This CDR3 is built from 15 residues. V lost 3 bases and J lost 11, with 20 bases in between.

The chain is built from TRBV2 and TRBJ1-2; TRBD1 aligns across 7 bases. The CDR3 is made up of 16 amino acids. V lost 4 bases and J lost 8; bases outside the gene matches: 16. Per the germline V gene, CDR1 is SNHLY and CDR2 is FYNNEI. CDR3 amino acids: CASSARTGTDPWGYTF. The CDR3 nucleotides read TGTGCCAGCAGTGCCCGAACCGGGACAGACCCGTGGGGCTACACCTTC.

This clonotype was observed a single time. V is TRBV19 and J is TRBJ1-1; D not certain. The CDR3 loop spans 13 amino acids. Trimming shortened V by 6 bases and J by 0 bases, and 8 bases separated the two germline ends. The germline V gene encodes CDR1 LNHDA and CDR2 SQIVND (reference sequence). In DNA form, the CDR3 reads TGTGCCAGTAGGGCCATAGTGAACACTGAAGCTTTCTTT. Its translation: CASRAIVNTEAFF.

The sample holds many counts of this clonotype. The chain combines TRBV7-6 with TRBJ2-5, with D uncertain. Germline CDR1 is SGHVS and CDR2 is FNYEAQ. Trimming removed 1 base from V and 5 bases from J, with 8 bases in between. This CDR3 is built from 13 residues. The CDR3 bases are TGTGCCAGCAGCTTAGGACGTTGGGAGACCCAGTACTTC. Amino acids: CASSLGRWETQYF.

At least ten counts were recorded for this clonotype. A junction boundary mismatches the germline segment, possibly from a read error. The chain joins TRBV5-6 to TRBJ1-2; a possible D gene is TRBD1 (6 bases). CDR3 length equals 14 residues. Germline V gene sequence: CDR1 SGHDT, CDR2 YYEEEE. CDR3 region: CVSSLGHSAYGYTF. DNA of the CDR3: TGTGTCAGCAGCTTGGGACATTCGGCCTATGGCTACACCTTC.

Many counts were recorded for this clonotype. One end of the junction does not line up with germline, which may come from a read error. The V gene is TRBV10-1, the J gene TRBJ2-2; 14 nucleotides line up with TRBD2. The CDR3 consists of 16 residues. From germline, CDR1 is WNHNN and CDR2 SYGVQD (reference sequence). The DNA for the CDR3 is TGCGCCAGCATAGGCAGGGTAGGGACTAGCGGGAGCCCCATTGTTTTT. It codes for CASIGRVGTSGSPIVF.

J is TRBJ2-2 and V is TRBV7-9; D not certain. Germline V lookup: CDR1 SEHNR, CDR2 FQNEAQ (reference sequence). The CDR3 is 14 residues long. Trimming took 5 bases from V and 4 from J, leaving 11 bases between them. Here the CDR3 DNA reads TGTGCCAGCAGCCCCCCCGAGCTCACCGGGGAGCTGTTTTTT. Its translation: CASSPPELTGELFF. The full variable domain, with the rest looked up from reference TRBV7-9 and TRBJ2-2, is DTGVSQNPRHKITKRGQNVTFRCDPISEHNRLYWYRQTLGQGPEFLTYFQNEAQLEKSRLLSDRFSAERPKGSFSTLEIQRTEQGDSAMYLCASSPPELTGELFFGEGSRLTVL.

The table lists this clonotype with many counts. The V and J genes are TRBV29-1 and TRBJ1-2; D is ambiguous. The CDR3 is 11 amino acids. Trimming left V 5 bases short and J 2 bases short, with 6 bases between. Germline CDR1 reads SQVTM; CDR2 reads ANQGSEA. The DNA for the CDR3 is TGCAGCGTTTCGTCGAACTATGGCTACACCTTC. This sequence encodes CSVSSNYGYTF.

This clonotype was observed at least ten times. V usage is TRBV10-3 and J usage is TRBJ1-5; a weak D match, TRBD1 (6 bases). This CDR3 comprises 14 residues. V lost 5 bases to trimming and J lost 5 bases, with 13 bases between them. Germline lookup yields CDR1 ENHRY and CDR2 SYGVKD. The CDR3, as DNA: TGTGCCATCAGTCGGGACATCCAGGATCAGCCCCAGCATTTT. This encodes CAISRDIQDQPQHF.

This clonotype was picked up many times. This chain uses TRBV7-2 with TRBJ1-1; TRBD1 matches 7 bases. V trimming: 5 bases; J trimming: 3 bases; junction bases outside the gene matches: 9. The CDR3 is 15 amino acids. Germline V CDR1 and CDR2: SGHTA, FQGNSA. CDR3 loop: CASSTLQGGDTEAFF. The CDR3 region has the DNA TGTGCCAGCAGCACACTGCAGGGGGGGGACACTGAAGCTTTCTTT. The complete variable domain, with remaining parts taken from reference TRBV7-2 and TRBJ1-1, reads GAGVSQSPSNKVTEKGKDVELRCDPISGHTALYWYRQSLGQGLEFLIYFQGNSAPDKSGLPSDRFSAERTGGSVSTLTIQRTQQEDSAVYLCASSTLQGGDTEAFFGQGTRLTVV.

The chain employs TRBV10-3 and TRBJ1-6; 12 bases fit TRBD1. Losses at the gene ends were 10 bases for V and 14 bases for J; bases not matched to a gene: 15. CDR3 length: 15 residues. CDR1 and CDR2 (germline): ENHRY, SYGVKD. CDR3 in amino acids: CANSTGTGGRPTLHF. The CDR3 DNA is TGTGCCAACTCCACCGGGACAGGGGGCCGACCGACCCTCCACTTT.

At least ten counts were recorded for this clonotype. This chain joins TRBV19 and TRBJ2-7; D ambiguous. This CDR3 has 13 amino acids. Trimming pared 7 bases from V and 3 bases from J, leaving 13 bases between. The germline CDR1 and CDR2 sequences are LNHDA and SQIVND (reference sequence). The CDR3 nucleotides are TGTGCCAGTACCGACAAGGTGAACTACGAGCAGTACTTC. As protein: CASTDKVNYEQYF. Drawing the rest from reference TRBV19 and TRBJ2-7, the complete variable domain is DGGITQSPKYLFRKEGQNVTLSCEQNLNHDAMYWYRQDPGQGLRLIYYSQIVNDFQKGDIAEGYSVSREKKESFPLTVTSAQKNPTAFYLCASTDKVNYEQYFGPGTRLTVT.

This clonotype was found many times. The rearrangement uses TRBV20-1 and TRBJ2-2, with D uncertain. The CDR3 is made up of 14 amino acids. CDR1 DFQATT and CDR2 SNEGSKA come from the germline V gene (reference sequence). Trimming left V 6 bases short and J 6 bases short, with 17 bases between. The CDR3 sequence is CSAPIDLSSGELFF. DNA for the CDR3: TGCAGTGCCCCCATAGACCTTAGCTCCGGGGAGCTGTTTTTT.

About this clonotype itself: The germline gene is not matched at one end of the junction; a read error may be the cause. The chain carries TRBV4-1 and TRBJ1-4; D remains ambiguous. Per the germline V gene, CDR1 is MGHRA and CDR2 is YSYEKL. This CDR3 comprises 8 residues. The CDR3 reads CASSQGRF. For the CDR3, the DNA is TGTGCCAGCAGCCAAGGCCGGTTT.

This clonotype was detected many times. The V and J genes are TRBV9 and TRBJ2-3; D is possibly TRBD2 (6 bases). The germline V gene has CDR1 SGDLS and CDR2 YYNGEE. The CDR3 spans 18 residues. V was clipped by 4 bases and J by 0 bases, with 21 bases between them. For the CDR3, the DNA is TGTGCCAGCAGCCCGTGGGTTGGCGGGACCACTAGCACAGATACGCAGTATTTT. It is translated as CASSPWVGGTTSTDTQYF.

V usage is TRBV11-2 and J usage is TRBJ2-5; 10 positions match TRBD1. J lost 5 bases, V lost 7 bases, and 19 bases had no gene match. Germline V gives CDR1 SGHAT, CDR2 FQNNGV. The length of the CDR3 is 18 residues. The DNA of the CDR3 is TGTGCCAGCACCGAGATGCCGGCCGGGACAGGGGTCTTGGAGACCCAGTACTTC. This codes for CASTEMPAGTGVLETQYF.

A note on this clonotype: One junction end does not reproduce the germline sequence, and a read error may be involved. The V gene is TRBV7-2, the J gene TRBJ2-7; TRBD2 matches at 12 bases. The CDR3 has 16 amino acids. Germline values: CDR1 SGHTA, CDR2 FQGNSA. CDR3 sequence: CASSSRLAGDAGELYF. CDR3 sequence (DNA): TGTGCCAGCAGTTCCAGACTAGCGGGAGATGCCGGGGAGCTGTACTTC.

This clonotype came up many times. The chain employs TRBV4-1 and TRBJ1-2; D is possibly TRBD1 (5 bases). This CDR3 is 13 amino acids long. Per germline, CDR1 MGHRA and CDR2 YSYEKL. Trimming left V 2 bases short and J 4 bases short, with 8 bases between. In DNA, the CDR3 is TGCGCCAGCAGCCAACAGGGAGGCTATGGCTACACCTTC. Translation gives CASSQQGGYGYTF.